This is a list of T cell receptor beta chains from one sample in a study of beta chain features in type 1 diabetes. Generated by immunoSEQ multiplex PCR, the TCRdb table keeps only in-frame clones and is missing some. In the table there are roughly 340,000 clones, approximately 12% of which are singletons. The sequencing sample was made of naive CD4+ T cells from blood. All receptors derive from a woman under 30 with type 1 diabetes. The CDR3 runs from the conserved cysteine through the conserved F or W. D genes are given only for firm matches. The size entry is marked missing in some rows and otherwise reads once, few, many or a size class.

clone_size: few
j_call: TRBJ2-7
d_call: -
cdr3_length: 14
v_call: TRBV5-1
cdr3_aa: CASSGGGITNEQYF
cdr3_nt: TGCGCCAGCAGCGGTGGGGGCATAACCAACGAGCAGTACTTC

clone_size: -
j_call: TRBJ1-1
d_call: -
cdr3_length: 15
v_call: TRBV15
cdr3_aa: CATSRELGQSSEAFF
cdr3_nt: TGTGCCACCAGCAGAGAGTTAGGACAGAGCTCAGAAGCTTTCTTT

clone_size: few
j_call: TRBJ2-7
d_call: -
cdr3_length: 14
v_call: TRBV7-2
cdr3_aa: CASSLEAVSYEQYF
cdr3_nt: TGTGCCAGCAGCTTAGAGGCGGTGTCCTACGAGCAGTACTTC

clone_size: -
j_call: TRBJ2-5
d_call: -
cdr3_length: 15
v_call: TRBV28
cdr3_aa: CASSTRDSLTETQYF
cdr3_nt: TGTGCCAGCAGTACCCGGGACTCTCTGACGGAGACCCAGTACTTC

clone_size: few
j_call: TRBJ2-4
d_call: TRBD1
cdr3_length: 15
v_call: TRBV4-3
cdr3_aa: CASSQRGDRANIQYF
cdr3_nt: TGCGCCAGCAGCCAGAGGGGGGACAGGGCCAACATTCAGTACTTC

clone_size: -
j_call: TRBJ2-4
d_call: -
cdr3_length: 14
v_call: TRBV29-1
cdr3_aa: CSVQGRLAKNIQYF
cdr3_nt: TGCAGCGTTCAGGGTCGGCTAGCCAAAAACATTCAGTACTTC

clone_size: -
j_call: TRBJ2-7
d_call: -
cdr3_length: 13
v_call: TRBV11-2
cdr3_aa: CASSLDRAYEQYF
cdr3_nt: TGTGCCAGCAGCTTGGACAGAGCCTACGAGCAGTACTTC

clone_size: -
j_call: TRBJ2-3
d_call: TRBD1
cdr3_length: 12
v_call: TRBV25-1
cdr3_aa: CATTGVADTQYF
cdr3_nt: TGTGCCACAACAGGGGTCGCAGATACGCAGTATTTT

clone_size: few
j_call: TRBJ1-2
d_call: TRBD1
cdr3_length: 14
v_call: TRBV28
cdr3_aa: CASSSGQGSSGYTF
cdr3_nt: TGTGCCAGCAGTTCAGGACAGGGTTCGTCTGGCTACACCTTC

clone_size: -
j_call: TRBJ2-6
d_call: -
cdr3_length: 16
v_call: TRBV5-1
cdr3_aa: CASSLLVGAGANVLTF
cdr3_nt: TGCGCCAGCAGCTTGTTGGTCGGGGCTGGGGCCAACGTCCTGACTTTC

clone_size: -
j_call: TRBJ1-1
d_call: TRBD1
cdr3_length: 14
v_call: TRBV14
cdr3_aa: CASSQMGQDLLAFF
cdr3_nt: TGTGCCAGCAGCCAAATGGGACAGGACCTTCTCGCTTTCTTT

clone_size: -
j_call: TRBJ2-7
d_call: TRBD1
cdr3_length: 16
v_call: TRBV30
cdr3_aa: CAWSSASGQGWYEQYF
cdr3_nt: TGTGCCTGGAGTTCCGCGAGCGGACAGGGTTGGTACGAGCAGTACTTC

clone_size: few
j_call: TRBJ1-3
d_call: -
cdr3_length: 12
v_call: TRBV13
cdr3_aa: CASTGSGNTIYF
cdr3_nt: TGTGCCAGCACGGGATCTGGAAACACCATATATTTT

clone_size: -
j_call: TRBJ2-7
d_call: TRBD1
cdr3_length: 16
v_call: TRBV18
cdr3_aa: CASSRIRDRSSYEQYF
cdr3_nt: TGTGCCAGCTCACGCATCCGGGACAGAAGCTCCTACGAGCAGTACTTC

clone_size: -
j_call: TRBJ1-2
d_call: -
cdr3_length: 12
v_call: TRBV7-6
cdr3_aa: CASSTGGYGYTF
cdr3_nt: TGTGCCAGCAGTACAGGCGGCTATGGCTACACCTTC

clone_size: -
j_call: TRBJ1-5
d_call: TRBD1
cdr3_length: 17
v_call: TRBV4-3
cdr3_aa: CASSQAVRTGGNQPQHF
cdr3_nt: TGCGCCAGCAGCCAAGCCGTCCGGACAGGGGGGAATCAGCCCCAGCATTTT

clone_size: -
j_call: TRBJ1-2
d_call: -
cdr3_length: 13
v_call: TRBV10-3
cdr3_aa: CAISAREDYGYTF
cdr3_nt: TGTGCCATCAGCGCCAGGGAAGACTATGGCTACACCTTC

clone_size: -
j_call: TRBJ1-2
d_call: TRBD1
cdr3_length: 15
v_call: TRBV19
cdr3_aa: CASSLPDRVRHGYTF
cdr3_nt: TGTGCCAGTAGCCTTCCCGACAGGGTGAGACATGGCTACACCTTC

clone_size: -
j_call: TRBJ2-7
d_call: -
cdr3_length: 15
v_call: TRBV19
cdr3_aa: CASSILAASSYEQYF
cdr3_nt: TGTGCCAGTAGTATTTTGGCGGCGAGCTCCTACGAGCAGTACTTC

clone_size: -
j_call: TRBJ1-1
d_call: -
cdr3_length: 14
v_call: TRBV5-8
cdr3_aa: CASSLTQGITEAFF
cdr3_nt: TGTGCCAGCAGCTTGACACAGGGAATCACTGAAGCTTTCTTT

clone_size: -
j_call: TRBJ1-1
d_call: TRBD1
cdr3_length: 13
v_call: TRBV29-1
cdr3_aa: CSVSDRGGAEAFF
cdr3_nt: TGCAGCGTCTCAGACAGGGGGGGGGCTGAAGCTTTCTTT

clone_size: -
j_call: TRBJ2-1
d_call: TRBD1
cdr3_length: 14
v_call: TRBV28
cdr3_aa: CASMTGGNYNEQFF
cdr3_nt: TGTGCCAGCATGACAGGGGGAAACTACAATGAGCAGTTCTTC

clone_size: few
j_call: TRBJ2-1
d_call: -
cdr3_length: 11
v_call: TRBV30
cdr3_aa: CAWGGGGEQFF
cdr3_nt: TGTGCCTGGGGGGGCGGCGGCGAGCAGTTCTTC

clone_size: few
j_call: TRBJ2-2
d_call: -
cdr3_length: 14
v_call: TRBV4-1
cdr3_aa: CASSLGGNTGELFF
cdr3_nt: TGCGCCAGCAGCCTGGGAGGGAACACCGGGGAGCTGTTTTTT

clone_size: -
j_call: TRBJ1-2
d_call: -
cdr3_length: 15
v_call: TRBV4-1
cdr3_aa: CASSQEATVNYGYTF
cdr3_nt: TGCGCCAGCAGCCAAGAGGCCACAGTTAACTATGGCTACACCTTC

clone_size: -
j_call: TRBJ2-6
d_call: -
cdr3_length: 16
v_call: TRBV28
cdr3_aa: CASGSGQGPGANVLTF
cdr3_nt: TGTGCCAGCGGATCGGGCCAGGGTCCTGGGGCCAACGTCCTGACTTTC

clone_size: few
j_call: TRBJ2-7
d_call: TRBD1
cdr3_length: 15
v_call: TRBV29-1
cdr3_aa: CSVEGGQGANYEQYF
cdr3_nt: TGCAGCGTTGAGGGGGGACAGGGGGCAAACTACGAGCAGTACTTC

clone_size: once
j_call: TRBJ2-2
d_call: -
cdr3_length: 13
v_call: TRBV25-1
cdr3_aa: CASKSTNTGELFF
cdr3_nt: TGTGCCAGCAAATCAACGAACACCGGGGAGCTGTTTTTT

clone_size: -
j_call: TRBJ2-1
d_call: TRBD1
cdr3_length: 16
v_call: TRBV9
cdr3_aa: CASSVAGQQGRNEQFF
cdr3_nt: TGTGCCAGCAGCGTAGCCGGCCAACAGGGGCGTAATGAGCAGTTCTTC